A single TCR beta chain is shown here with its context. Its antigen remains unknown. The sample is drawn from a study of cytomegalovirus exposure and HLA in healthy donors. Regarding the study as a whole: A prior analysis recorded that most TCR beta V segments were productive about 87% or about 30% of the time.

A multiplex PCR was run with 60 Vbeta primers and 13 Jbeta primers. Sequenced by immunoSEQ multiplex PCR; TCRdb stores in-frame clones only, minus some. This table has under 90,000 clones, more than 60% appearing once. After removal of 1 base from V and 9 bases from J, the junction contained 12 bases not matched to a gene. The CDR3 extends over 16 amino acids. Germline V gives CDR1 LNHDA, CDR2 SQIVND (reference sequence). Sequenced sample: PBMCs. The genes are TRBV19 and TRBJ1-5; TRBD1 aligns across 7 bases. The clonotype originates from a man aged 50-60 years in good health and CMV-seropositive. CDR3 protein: CASSIAAGTVASPQHF. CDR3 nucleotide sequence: TGTGCCAGTAGTATAGCCGCCGGGACAGTAGCTTCGCCCCAGCATTTT.